These T cell receptor beta chains were read from a single sample in a study of blood T cell repertoires in COVID-19. Sequencing was performed with immunoSEQ multiplex PCR; in TCRdb, only in-frame clones are kept and a portion is missing. The sample lists approximately 190,000 clones, under 85% occurring once. The sequencing sample was made of peripheral blood. The source is a middle-aged woman with acute or convalescent COVID-19. CDR3s include the opening cysteine and the closing phenylalanine or tryptophan. The order of the fields is CDR3 protein, V gene, J gene, D gene. The D gene is left open where the match is weak.

CDR3aa: CASTHGGTEAFF
v_gene: TRBV28
j_gene: TRBJ1-1
d_gene: -

CDR3aa: CASSSLSGSYEQYF
v_gene: TRBV5-1
j_gene: TRBJ2-7
d_gene: TRBD2

CDR3aa: CASRSFGGGAFF
v_gene: TRBV12-3/TRBV12-4
j_gene: TRBJ1-1
d_gene: -

CDR3aa: CASSVSGNNSPLHF
v_gene: TRBV2
j_gene: TRBJ1-6
d_gene: -

CDR3aa: CASSPGLAGGQDGELFF
v_gene: TRBV3-1/TRBV3-2
j_gene: TRBJ2-2
d_gene: TRBD2

CDR3aa: CASSLAGQASTFGNTIYF
v_gene: TRBV7-2
j_gene: TRBJ1-3
d_gene: TRBD1

CDR3aa: CASTPLTGGEKLFF
v_gene: TRBV19
j_gene: TRBJ1-4
d_gene: TRBD1

CDR3aa: CASNSGFGKLFF
v_gene: TRBV12-3/TRBV12-4
j_gene: TRBJ1-4
d_gene: -

CDR3aa: CAISDSAGELFF
v_gene: TRBV10-3
j_gene: TRBJ2-2
d_gene: -

CDR3aa: CASSQDSFYGYTF
v_gene: TRBV7-2
j_gene: TRBJ1-2
d_gene: -

CDR3aa: CASRGGTLNTEAFF
v_gene: TRBV5-4
j_gene: TRBJ1-1
d_gene: -

CDR3aa: CASSKEEEAQPQHF
v_gene: TRBV21-1
j_gene: TRBJ1-5
d_gene: -

CDR3aa: CSASPSRIYEQYF
v_gene: TRBV20-1
j_gene: TRBJ2-7
d_gene: -

CDR3aa: CASSSRASGYQETQYF
v_gene: TRBV28
j_gene: TRBJ2-5
d_gene: TRBD2

CDR3aa: CASSRGQWLDTQYF
v_gene: TRBV27
j_gene: TRBJ2-3
d_gene: -

CDR3aa: CASTSDRGTEAFF
v_gene: TRBV2
j_gene: TRBJ1-1
d_gene: TRBD1

CDR3aa: CASSLVKVRGAETQYF
v_gene: TRBV7-2
j_gene: TRBJ2-5
d_gene: -

CDR3aa: CASSSVTGGLHPGANVLTF
v_gene: TRBV5-1
j_gene: TRBJ2-6
d_gene: TRBD1

CDR3aa: CASSPGQSNSPLHF
v_gene: TRBV27
j_gene: TRBJ1-6
d_gene: -

CDR3aa: CASSPTGTEAFF
v_gene: TRBV18
j_gene: TRBJ1-1
d_gene: -

CDR3aa: CASSIAILAGANTGELFF
v_gene: TRBV5-1
j_gene: TRBJ2-2
d_gene: TRBD2

CDR3aa: CASGTGGFSGNTIYF
v_gene: TRBV5-4
j_gene: TRBJ1-3
d_gene: TRBD1

CDR3aa: CASYRGENTGELFF
v_gene: TRBV6-6
j_gene: TRBJ2-2
d_gene: -

CDR3aa: CASSYLEANEQFF
v_gene: TRBV6-5
j_gene: TRBJ2-1
d_gene: -

CDR3aa: CASSPLGDQNIQYF
v_gene: TRBV3-1/TRBV3-2
j_gene: TRBJ2-4
d_gene: -

CDR3aa: CASRFWTAGDTEAFF
v_gene: TRBV6-5
j_gene: TRBJ1-1
d_gene: -

CDR3aa: CASRVFPDSEAFF
v_gene: TRBV19
j_gene: TRBJ1-1
d_gene: -

CDR3aa: CASSLVGGVGSYNEQFF
v_gene: TRBV11-3
j_gene: TRBJ2-1
d_gene: -

CDR3aa: CASSQYSYEQYF
v_gene: TRBV3-1/TRBV3-2
j_gene: TRBJ2-7
d_gene: -

CDR3aa: CASSLVCRVSNQPQHF
v_gene: TRBV5-1
j_gene: TRBJ1-5
d_gene: -

CDR3aa: CASSLPGQGRESQYF
v_gene: TRBV27
j_gene: TRBJ2-5
d_gene: TRBD1

CDR3aa: CASRTTVGTGNHGYTF
v_gene: TRBV11-2
j_gene: TRBJ1-2
d_gene: TRBD1

CDR3aa: CASSIDRGLGAYNEQFF
v_gene: TRBV19
j_gene: TRBJ2-1
d_gene: -

CDR3aa: CASSFSGLADNEQFF
v_gene: TRBV7-2
j_gene: TRBJ2-1
d_gene: TRBD2

CDR3aa: CASSPLAGDHEQFF
v_gene: TRBV5-1
j_gene: TRBJ2-1
d_gene: -

CDR3aa: CSVEWDRGTEAFF
v_gene: TRBV29-1
j_gene: TRBJ1-1
d_gene: -

CDR3aa: CASSRDSIHGTSGSTGELFF
v_gene: TRBV19
j_gene: TRBJ2-2
d_gene: TRBD2

CDR3aa: CASSAPLAVNEQFF
v_gene: TRBV10-1
j_gene: TRBJ2-1
d_gene: TRBD2

CDR3aa: CASSHRAANTGELFF
v_gene: TRBV7-2
j_gene: TRBJ2-2
d_gene: -

CDR3aa: CASSQDRGGQGTIEKLFF
v_gene: TRBV14
j_gene: TRBJ1-4
d_gene: TRBD1

CDR3aa: CAISESSNQPQHF
v_gene: TRBV10-3
j_gene: TRBJ1-5
d_gene: -

CDR3aa: CATSASASGNNEQFF
v_gene: TRBV24-1
j_gene: TRBJ2-1
d_gene: -

CDR3aa: CASSLPGNYEQYF
v_gene: TRBV5-5
j_gene: TRBJ2-7
d_gene: -

CDR3aa: CASSWTAGSYEQYF
v_gene: TRBV28
j_gene: TRBJ2-7
d_gene: -

CDR3aa: CASSQDARGAFF
v_gene: TRBV3-1/TRBV3-2
j_gene: TRBJ1-1
d_gene: -

CDR3aa: CASSFRPNTGELFF
v_gene: TRBV5-6
j_gene: TRBJ2-2
d_gene: -

CDR3aa: CASSLVAGVVKDTQYF
v_gene: TRBV7-6
j_gene: TRBJ2-3
d_gene: TRBD2

CDR3aa: CASSYIGGSSYEQYF
v_gene: TRBV28
j_gene: TRBJ2-7
d_gene: TRBD2

CDR3aa: CATSDFGQGAGELFF
v_gene: TRBV24-1
j_gene: TRBJ2-2
d_gene: TRBD1

CDR3aa: CATSDLAGGPLGEQFF
v_gene: TRBV24-1
j_gene: TRBJ2-1
d_gene: TRBD2

CDR3aa: CASSPWTGLGYTF
v_gene: TRBV9
j_gene: TRBJ1-2
d_gene: TRBD1